A single sample is the source of the 20 T cell receptor beta chains below, sequenced in a study of blood T cells in healthy people across ages (dated by TCRdb to 2014 to 2015). Receptors were amplified or captured by 5' RACE. Instrument on record: Illumina HiSeq 2500. The second PCR ran for about 6 to 11 cycles and used a J-beta primer mix along with a sample-barcoded 5' primer. TCRdb redid the processing of the public reads, applying fastp at Q25 and MiXCR, and retained in-frame beta chains. Rows matching on CDR3 protein sequence are summarized as one entry with the most common DNA and genes. The table for this sample lists roughly 720,000 distinct CDR3 sequences; about 48% of them were counted only once. About 38% of the sample goes to the ten largest clones. The sample consisted of blood. The receptors derive from an older man in good health.

This clonotype was found a few times. The chain recombines TRBV10-3 with TRBJ2-1; 7 bases align to TRBD2. The V gene's germline CDR1 is ENHRY and CDR2 SYGVKD. Trimming cost V 3 bases and J 7 bases; bases outside gene matches: 6. CDR3 length: 14 amino acids. CDR3 sequence reads: CAISDGREWNEQFF. CDR3 in DNA: TGTGCCATCAGTGATGGGCGGGAGTGGAATGAGCAGTTCTTC.

The chain joins TRBV7-3 to TRBJ2-2, with 7 bases lining up with TRBD2. The CDR3 consists of 17 residues. CDR1 and CDR2 (germline): SGHTA, FQGTGA. The V gene end was trimmed by 5 bases and the J gene end by 8 bases; junction bases not matched to a gene: 17. The CDR3 sequence: CASSPSLSTAGRGELFF. CDR3 coding DNA: TGTGCCAGCAGCCCCTCGTTAAGCACCGCCGGGAGGGGGGAGCTGTTTTTT.

There are a few counts of this clonotype. The CDR3 nucleotides are TGTGCCAGCAGCCCGCCGAGGAGAGAGGATTCACCCCTCCACTTT. Translated, it gives CASSPPRREDSPLHF. The chain has TRBV7-9 and TRBJ1-6; D is uncertain. Germline loops: CDR1 SEHNR, CDR2 FQNEAQ (reference sequence). The V and J ends lost 5 bases and 8 bases respectively, with 16 bases between them. The CDR3 contains 15 residues.

V and J are TRBV28 and TRBJ1-2; D unclear. Per the germline V gene, CDR1 is MDHEN and CDR2 is SYDVKM. V lost 2 bases and J lost 6, with 19 bases in between. The CDR3 totals 16 residues. DNA of the CDR3: TGTGCCAGCAGTTTAAGGGATGGAGGGAGGCTCCATGGCTACACCTTC. This encodes CASSLRDGGRLHGYTF.

V and J are TRBV7-2 and TRBJ1-5; 10 bases align to TRBD1. This CDR3 spans 16 amino acids. Germline V lookup: CDR1 SGHTA, CDR2 FQGNSA. V lost 1 base, J lost 6 bases, and 6 bases stayed unmatched. The CDR3 here is CASSLGGDRGAQPQHF. Written as DNA, the CDR3 is TGTGCCAGCAGCTTAGGAGGGGACAGGGGCGCTCAGCCCCAGCATTTT.

This clonotype was recorded once. The chain employs TRBV28 and TRBJ1-5, with D possibly being TRBD1 (5 bases). The CDR3 is 14 amino acids. The germline CDR1 and CDR2 sequences are MDHEN and SYDVKM. Trimming left V 6 bases short and J 2 bases short, with 11 bases between. The CDR3 DNA reads as TGTGCCAGCAGGACAGTTATCGGCAATCAGCCCCAGCATTTT. Amino acid sequence: CASRTVIGNQPQHF.

This clonotype was observed a handful of times. The chain recombines TRBV5-1 with TRBJ2-3; D might be TRBD1 (6 bases). Looked up from germline, CDR1 is SGHRS and CDR2 is YFSETQ. The V gene lost 4 bases and the J gene lost 1 base, with 13 bases spanning the gap. The CDR3 extends over 15 amino acids. The CDR3 region has the DNA TGCGCCAGCAGCCCTGGGGGCGTTGGCACAGATACGCAGTATTTT. This translates into CASSPGGVGTDTQYF.

This chain connects TRBV3-1 to TRBJ1-2; D remains unclear. The CDR3 has 15 amino acids. Germline V gene data show CDR1 as LGHDT and CDR2 as YNNKEL (reference sequence). Trimming removed 3 bases at V and 8 bases at J, with 19 bases between. The CDR3 region has the DNA TGTGCCAGCAGCCAGCTCGCGGCCTTAACGGGGGGCTACACCTTC. This sequence encodes CASSQLAALTGGYTF. The full variable domain, rest sourced from reference TRBV3-1 and TRBJ1-2, is DTAVSQTPKYLVTQMGNDKSIKCEQNLGHDTMYWYKQDSKKFLKIMFSYNNKELIINETVPNRFSPKSPDKAHLNLHINSLELGDSAVYFCASSQLAALTGGYTFGSGTRLTVV.

The rearrangement joins TRBV7-2 to TRBJ2-5; D gene ambiguous. With 5 bases removed from V and 3 bases from J, the gap between germline ends came to 10 bases. Looked up from germline, CDR1 is SGHTA and CDR2 is FQGNSA. The CDR3 contains 13 residues. CDR3 DNA sequence: TGTGCCAGCAGCCCAGACCGCAAAGAGACCCAGTACTTC. As protein: CASSPDRKETQYF.

V and J are TRBV20-1 and TRBJ2-7; 11 bases map to TRBD1. The CDR3 covers 14 residues. V gave up 1 base and J gave up 2 bases; unmatched junction bases: 1. In germline, CDR1 is DFQATT, CDR2 SNEGSKA (reference sequence). The CDR3 region is CSARGGQGAYEQYF. The CDR3, as DNA: TGCAGTGCTAGAGGGGGACAGGGGGCCTACGAGCAGTACTTC.

As DNA, the CDR3 is TGTGCCAGCAGCTTAAGTTCTGGGCAGGCGTACGAGCAGTACTTC. The encoded protein is CASSLSSGQAYEQYF. This chain links TRBV11-2 with TRBJ2-7; D gene unclear. Germline V gene data show CDR1 as SGHAT and CDR2 as FQNNGV. This CDR3 is 15 amino acids long. V was shortened by 2 bases and J by 4 bases, with 15 bases between the two germline ends.

This clonotype occurred a few times. The V gene is TRBV6-5, the J gene TRBJ1-2, with D possibly matching TRBD1 (6 bases). The V gene lost 8 bases and the J gene lost 3 bases, with 10 bases spanning the gap. The CDR3 loop spans 12 amino acids. Germline CDR1 is MNHEY and CDR2 is SVGAGI. CDR3 sequence reads: CASRTDDYGYTF. The CDR3 DNA follows: TGTGCCAGCCGGACAGATGACTATGGCTACACCTTC.

This rearrangement joins TRBV20-1 to TRBJ2-4; D is perhaps TRBD1 (5 bases). The J call may be in error: the DNA end matches TRBJ2-7 better. The CDR3 contains 15 residues. Germline values: CDR1 DFQATT, CDR2 SNEGSKA (reference sequence). The CDR3 loop is CSAAHVVGADGEQYF. The CDR3 DNA sequence: TGCAGTGCTGCACATGTGGTAGGGGCCGATGGCGAGCAGTACTTC.

This chain joins TRBV5-6 and TRBJ2-1; D is uncertain. Germline CDR1 is SGHDT and CDR2 is YYEEEE. This CDR3 region has 12 residues. Trimming pared 0 bases from V and 8 bases from J, leaving 6 bases between. The CDR3 spells CASSLVDYEQFF. The DNA for the CDR3 is TGTGCCAGCAGCTTGGTAGATTATGAGCAGTTCTTC. The whole variable domain, filled in from reference TRBV5-6 and TRBJ2-1, reads DAGVTQSPTHLIKTRGQQVTLRCSPKSGHDTVSWYQQALGQGPQFIFQYYEEEERQRGNFPDRFSGHQFPNYSSELNVNALLLGDSALYLCASSLVDYEQFFGPGTRLTVL.

The chain combines TRBV6-7 with TRBJ2-7; 14 bases match TRBD2. TRBV6-7 is labeled an ORF, and its function is uncertain. The J segment lost 1 base and the V segment lost 4 bases, leaving 9 bases of the junction unmatched. The CDR3 runs 18 residues. CDR3 in amino acids: CASSLTSGRANPSYEQYF. The CDR3 DNA sequence: TGTGCCAGCAGTTTGACTAGCGGGAGGGCTAATCCTTCCTACGAGCAGTACTTC.

This clonotype has more than one count but fewer than ten. The rearrangement uses TRBV12-3 or TRBV12-4 and TRBJ1-2, with TRBD1 identical over 7 bases. This CDR3 comprises 14 residues. J lost 4 bases, V lost 5 bases, and 7 bases had no gene match. CDR3 amino acids: CASSPPGQVYGYTF. The CDR3 DNA sequence: TGTGCCAGCAGTCCCCCCGGACAGGTCTATGGCTACACCTTC.

This rearrangement joins TRBV12-3 or TRBV12-4 to TRBJ1-3; D gene ambiguous. Trimming took 5 bases from V and 0 from J, leaving 17 bases between them. CDR3 length: 17 amino acids. The CDR3 bases are TGTGCCAGCAGTATGCATGCGCGACGCTTCTCTGGAAACACCATATATTTT. It translates to CASSMHARRFSGNTIYF.

The chain has TRBV29-1 and TRBJ2-7, with TRBD1 matching 8 bases. Germline CDR1 reads SQVTM; CDR2 reads ANQGSEA. There are 12 residues in the CDR3. Trimming took 2 bases from V and 5 from J; bases not matched to a gene: 2. CDR3 in amino acids: CSVEQGAHEQYF. CDR3 sequence (DNA): TGCAGCGTTGAACAGGGGGCCCACGAGCAGTACTTC.

In DNA, the CDR3 is TGCAGCGGGCTCGGGACACATTACACTGAAGCTTTCTTT. This codes for CSGLGTHYTEAFF. The rearrangement joins TRBV29-1 to TRBJ1-1, with D possibly being TRBD1 (6 bases). Trimming stripped 7 bases from V and 3 bases from J, with 15 bases between. The CDR3 loop spans 13 amino acids. The germline V gene encodes CDR1 SQVTM and CDR2 ANQGSEA.

The V gene is TRBV24-1, the J gene TRBJ2-1; either TRBD1 or TRBD2 may supply D (6 bases each). V was trimmed by 4 bases and J by 6 bases, leaving 21 bases between them. This CDR3 has 17 residues. Germline values: CDR1 KGHDR, CDR2 SFDVKD. The CDR3 sequence is CATSDPGVALRGNEQFF. In DNA, the CDR3 is TGTGCCACCAGTGACCCGGGGGTAGCCCTCAGGGGCAATGAGCAGTTCTTC.